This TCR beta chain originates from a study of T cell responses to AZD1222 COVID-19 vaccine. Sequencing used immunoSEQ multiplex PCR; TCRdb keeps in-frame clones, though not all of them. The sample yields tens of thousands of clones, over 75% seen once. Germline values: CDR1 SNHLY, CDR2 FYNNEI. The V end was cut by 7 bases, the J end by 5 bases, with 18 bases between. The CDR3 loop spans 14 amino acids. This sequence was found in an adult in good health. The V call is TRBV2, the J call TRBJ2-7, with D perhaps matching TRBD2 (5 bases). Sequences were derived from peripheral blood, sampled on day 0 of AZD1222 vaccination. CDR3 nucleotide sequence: TGTGCCAGCAACTCAAAGAGGGTTAGCGACGAGCAGTACTTC. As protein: CASNSKRVSDEQYF.